Listed here is a single T cell receptor beta chain. Its specificity is not known. The protocol was immunoSEQ multiplex PCR, while the TCRdb copy is restricted to in-frame clones and leaves out a portion. The sample lists roughly 2.1 million clones, under 95% seen once, with roughly 1.8% in the top ten. This specimen comes from a study of shared clonotypes between healthy human individuals. Study-level points and caveats: Among donors, the sharing of clonotypes was expected to be influenced by sequencing depth.

Positively selected for CCR7, the CD45RO-negative cells used as naive CD8 cells excluded terminally differentiated effector memory CD45RA+ cells. Germline CDR1 MNHEY, CDR2 SMNVEV (reference sequence). Between the trimmed V and J ends, which lost 6 bases and 1 base, there was a span of 12 bases. This CDR3 spans 14 amino acids. The clonotype was recovered from a man between 18 and 29 years old in good health. Some clones in this sample may be carry-over from other donors' samples. Sequenced: naive CD8+ T cells from PBMCs. The chain joins TRBV27 to TRBJ2-5, with unresolved D. The DNA of the CDR3 is TGTGCCAGCAGACGCGTGGGGTCCCAAGAGACCCAGTACTTC. This codes for CASRRVGSQETQYF.